These 17 T cell receptor beta chains originate from one sample sequenced in a study of cytomegalovirus exposure and HLA in healthy donors. PCR primers comprised 60 Vbeta and 13 Jbeta primers. Assay used: immunoSEQ multiplex PCR; TCRdb lists only in-frame clones, some missing. Here the sample spans approximately 89,000 clones, 77% being singletons. Material for sequencing was PBMCs. Source of these receptors: a man aged 25-45 years in good health and CMV-seronegative.

The J gene is TRBJ1-1, the V gene TRBV19; D remains unclear. V was trimmed by 10 bases and J by 2 bases, leaving 14 bases between them. CDR1 and CDR2 (germline): LNHDA, SQIVND (reference sequence). The CDR3 extends over 13 amino acids. CDR3 sequence reads: CATEGFGNTEAFF. The CDR3 region has the DNA TGTGCCACCGAGGGATTTGGCAACACTGAAGCTTTCTTT.

This clone was observed a handful of times. The same CDR3 can be traced to other DNA sequences in this sample. The chain carries TRBV5-4 and TRBJ2-1, with 13 bases fitting TRBD2. Germline-derived CDR1 and CDR2 are SGHNT and YYREEE (reference sequence). The CDR3 is made up of 14 amino acids. V gave up 2 bases and J gave up 7 bases; unmatched junction bases: 0. The CDR3 DNA is TGTGCCAGCAGCTTACTAGCGGGGGGGAATGAGCAGTTCTTC. It specifies CASSLLAGGNEQFF.

This clone was recorded once. V gene TRBV2 combines with J gene TRBJ2-3, with 8 positions matching TRBD1. After removal of 5 bases from V and 2 bases from J, the junction contained 3 bases not matched to a gene. Germline lookup yields CDR1 SNHLY and CDR2 FYNNEI. This CDR3 has 14 amino acids. The CDR3, as DNA: TGTGCCAGCAGTAGGGACAGGTTCACAGATACGCAGTATTTT. Protein sequence: CASSRDRFTDTQYF.

The chain uses TRBV11-2 and TRBJ1-2, with D unclear. Germline CDR1 reads SGHAT; CDR2 reads FQNNGV. This CDR3 is 12 amino acids long. Trimming pared 1 base from V and 4 bases from J, leaving 4 bases between. CDR3 protein: CASSLAFYGYTF. CDR3 DNA sequence: TGTGCCAGCAGCTTAGCTTTCTATGGCTACACCTTC.

CDR3 residues: CASSSPDRANYGYTF. CDR3 DNA: TGTGCCAGTAGCTCTCCGGACAGGGCTAACTATGGCTACACCTTC. V gene TRBV19 combines with J gene TRBJ1-2, with 8 bases identical to TRBD1. CDR1 is LNHDA and CDR2 is SQIVND in the germline V gene (reference sequence). CDR3 length: 15 amino acids. Trimming cost V 6 bases and J 0 bases; bases outside gene matches: 6.

V and J are TRBV13 and TRBJ1-1; unclear D gene. Germline CDR1 is PRHDT and CDR2 is FYEKMQ (reference sequence). The CDR3 totals 14 residues. V lost 0 bases and J 2 bases, leaving 7 bases between the germline ends. CDR3 bases: TGTGCCAGCAGCTTAGGACTTCCAAACACTGAAGCTTTCTTT. Translating gives CASSLGLPNTEAFF.

The chain links TRBV5-3 to TRBJ2-1; 7 bases line up with TRBD2. TRBV5-3 belongs to the ORF category, with a function that is uncertain. The CDR3 covers 14 residues. Germline trimming cut 4 bases from V and 5 bases from J; bases unmatched to any gene: 6. The CDR3 sequence: CARSPGLRDNEQFF. CDR3 nucleotides: TGTGCCAGAAGCCCGGGACTACGTGACAATGAGCAGTTCTTC.

This chain connects TRBV5-8 to TRBJ2-1; D perhaps matches TRBD1 (6 bases). The germline V gene has CDR1 SGHTS and CDR2 YDEGEE. Deletions cut 4 bases from V and 4 bases from J, with 9 bases between. The CDR3 is made up of 13 amino acids. The DNA for the CDR3 is TGTGCCAGCAGCATTACAGGGTACAATGAGCAGTTCTTC. Its translation: CASSITGYNEQFF.

This chain joins TRBV18 and TRBJ1-5; perhaps TRBD1 as D (6 bases). Germline V lookup: CDR1 KGHSH, CDR2 LQKENI. The CDR3 loop spans 14 amino acids. Trimming took 3 bases from V and 7 from J, leaving 13 bases between them. The CDR3 here is CASSPYRDEQPQHF. The CDR3 DNA reads as TGTGCCAGCTCACCCTACAGGGATGAGCAGCCCCAGCATTTT.

This clone was recorded a few times. CDR3 in DNA: TGTGCCAGCAGCTTCAACGGAGAGGGCGAGCAGTACTTC. It specifies CASSFNGEGEQYF. The chain joins TRBV5-8 to TRBJ2-7, with D maybe TRBD2 (5 bases). This CDR3 has 13 amino acids. Deletions cut 2 bases from V and 6 bases from J, with 12 bases between. The germline gives CDR1 SGHTS, CDR2 YDEGEE.

In this sample, this clone turned up once. This chain connects TRBV7-2 to TRBJ2-7; TRBD2 matches at 7 bases. The J segment lost 2 bases and the V segment lost 4 bases, leaving 14 bases of the junction unmatched. Germline CDR1 reads SGHTA; CDR2 reads FQGNSA. The CDR3 sequence is 17 residues long. The CDR3 DNA sequence: TGTGCCAGCAGCTATGGTGTGGTAGCGGGCATACCCTACGAGCAGTACTTC. Protein sequence: CASSYGVVAGIPYEQYF.

The chain joins TRBV7-2 to TRBJ2-3; 8 bases match TRBD2. The length of the CDR3 is 16 residues. Germline CDR1 is SGHTA and CDR2 is FQGNSA. The ends lost 1 base at V and 1 base at J; junction bases unmatched: 4. CDR3 coding DNA: TGTGCCAGCAGCTTAGGGAATAGCGGGGGCACAGATACGCAGTATTTT. The encoded protein is CASSLGNSGGTDTQYF.

The chain recombines TRBV5-1 with TRBJ2-3; 10 bases match TRBD2. Germline CDR1 and CDR2: SGHRS and YFSETQ. The CDR3 totals 16 residues. V lost 3 bases and J lost 6; bases outside the gene matches: 10. CDR3 protein: CASSSTSGKVTDTQYF. For the CDR3, the DNA is TGCGCCAGCAGCTCAACTAGCGGGAAGGTCACGGATACGCAGTATTTT. Full variable domain (remainder filled in from reference TRBV5-1 and TRBJ2-3): KAGVTQTPRYLIKTRGQQVTLSCSPISGHRSVSWYQQTPGQGLQFLFEYFSETQRNKGNFPGRFSGRQFSNSRSEMNVSTLELGDSALYLCASSSTSGKVTDTQYFGPGTRLTVL.

This chain uses TRBV6-5 with TRBJ1-1; possibly TRBD1 for D (5 bases). The CDR3 sequence is 13 residues long. The ends were cut back, 6 bases at V and 2 bases at J, with 10 bases in the middle. Per the germline V gene, CDR1 is MNHEY and CDR2 is SVGAGI. The CDR3 bases are TGTGCCAGCAGGCCGACAGTAAACACTGAAGCTTTCTTT. Protein: CASRPTVNTEAFF.

This sequence joins TRBV30 and TRBJ2-3, with no clear D. Trimming removed 4 bases from V and 3 bases from J, with 5 bases in between. The length of the CDR3 is 11 residues. Looked up from germline, CDR1 is GTSNPN and CDR2 is SVGIG (reference sequence). The DNA of the CDR3 is TGTGCCTGGACTACGACAGATACGCAGTATTTT. This encodes CAWTTTDTQYF.

The chain carries TRBV6-6 and TRBJ2-3; TRBD2 aligns across 7 bases. The V gene's germline CDR1 is MNHNY and CDR2 SVGAGI (reference sequence). The CDR3 is 14 residues long. V was clipped by 6 bases and J by 0 bases; unmatched bases: 3. The CDR3 protein is CASRAGESTDTQYF. CDR3 in DNA: TGTGCCAGCAGGGCGGGAGAAAGCACAGATACGCAGTATTTT.

The chain uses TRBV11-2 and TRBJ2-5, with D maybe TRBD2 (7 bases). Trimming shortened V by 5 bases and J by 2 bases, and 18 bases separated the two germline ends. This CDR3 has 16 residues. Germline-derived CDR1 and CDR2 are SGHAT and FQNNGV. CDR3 sequence reads: CASSLQGGGVQETQYF. CDR3 DNA sequence: TGTGCCAGCAGCCTCCAAGGGGGAGGGGTACAAGAGACCCAGTACTTC. The full variable domain, rest sourced from reference TRBV11-2 and TRBJ2-5, is EAGVAQSPRYKIIEKRQSVAFWCNPISGHATLYWYQQILGQGPKLLIQFQNNGVVDDSQLPKDRFSAERLKGVDSTLKIQPAKLEDSAVYLCASSLQGGGVQETQYFGPGTRLLVL.